This T cell receptor beta chain appears in the sequencing data of a study of blood T cells in healthy people across ages. Combining a sample-barcoded 5' primer with a J-beta primer mix, a second PCR ran for about 7 to 11 cycles. In TCRdb, the 5' RACE reads were re-called with MiXCR into one record per CDR3 protein. This table holds 800,000 to 950,000 distinct CDR3 sequences, approximately 49% found once. Study observations and caveats: Per million T cells, TCR beta diversity dropped roughly linearly as age increased.

Per the germline V gene, CDR1 is SGHTA and CDR2 is FQGNSA. V lost 2 bases and J 4 bases, leaving 9 bases between the germline ends. This CDR3 comprises 13 residues. Worth noting for this clonotype: Antigen unknown.

The sequence was obtained from a man aged 25-40 years in good health. This rearrangement joins TRBV7-2 to TRBJ2-7; D remains unclear. Input material: blood. The CDR3 is CASSLFSAYEQYF. CDR3 DNA: TGTGCCAGCAGCTTATTTTCGGCATACGAGCAGTACTTC.